This TCR beta chain originates from a study of response to subunit inactivated influenza vaccine. This clonotype was counted a few times. Its antigen is unidentified. A single record per CDR3 protein comes from TCRdb applying MiXCR to the RT-PCR reads. The repertoire holds about 700,000 distinct CDR3 sequences, with 13% to 15% as singletons. Study-wide points: With each seasonal influenza vaccination, the authors suggested, few new T cells are recruited.

Germline lookup yields CDR1 ENHRY and CDR2 SYGVKD. V dropped 5 bases and J dropped 5 bases, with 17 bases sitting between them. This CDR3 region has 15 residues. The specimen was PBMCs from blood, collected 14 days before vaccination. This TCR was sampled from a man over 45 who received an inactivated influenza vaccine. This chain uses TRBV10-3 with TRBJ2-3; D is possibly TRBD1 or TRBD2 (5 bases each). CDR3 nucleotide sequence: TGTGCCATCAGTTCTATGCGGCAGGGAGAAGATACGCAGTATTTT. Residues: CAISSMRQGEDTQYF.